One sample yielded the 13 T cell receptor beta chains listed below, sequenced in a study of T cell changes during pregnancy in multiple sclerosis. This table comes from immunoSEQ multiplex PCR, and its TCRdb copy is limited to in-frame clones, with some not included. The sample consists of around 44,000 clones, about 92% of them appearing once. Sequenced material: CD8+ T cells from peripheral blood mononuclear cells, taken in the first trimester of pregnancy. The receptor set was obtained from a female donor with multiple sclerosis, enrolled in a pregnancy study.

The rearrangement links TRBV11-3 to TRBJ2-7, with TRBD2 matching over 7 bases. CDR1 is SGHNT and CDR2 is YENEEA in the germline V gene. The CDR3 extends over 15 amino acids. V lost 0 bases, J lost 7 bases, and 9 bases stayed unmatched. CDR3 loop: CASSLDCGRKGEQYF. The CDR3 bases are TGTGCCAGCAGCTTAGATTGCGGGAGAAAGGGAGAGCAGTACTTC.

This sequence joins TRBV19 and TRBJ2-1, with 11 bases aligning to TRBD2. Germline CDR1 reads LNHDA; CDR2 reads SQIVND (reference sequence). The CDR3 runs 16 residues. V gave up 3 bases and J gave up 7 bases; unmatched junction bases: 8. The CDR3 reads CASSIQTSGVGNEQFF. As DNA, the CDR3 is TGTGCCAGTAGTATCCAGACTAGCGGGGTAGGGAATGAGCAGTTCTTC.

This clone has a single count. As DNA, the CDR3 is TGCGCCAGCAGCCCCGAGTATCTTAACTATGGCTACACCTTC. Its protein is CASSPEYLNYGYTF. The chain couples TRBV5-1 to TRBJ1-2; D ambiguous. Germline V CDR1 and CDR2: SGHRS, YFSETQ. V gave up 4 bases and J gave up 1 base, with 11 bases separating them. The CDR3 extends over 14 amino acids.

The V call is TRBV7-2, the J call TRBJ1-2; unclear D gene. The CDR3 length is 14 residues. Germline V gene sequence: CDR1 SGHTA, CDR2 FQGNSA. Trimming took off 2 bases at V and 5 bases at J, with 12 bases between the two ends. For the CDR3, the DNA is TGTGCCAGCAGCTTACCCAGGCCAGTTTATGGCTACACCTTC. This sequence encodes CASSLPRPVYGYTF.

V and J are TRBV19 and TRBJ2-1; D may be TRBD1 (6 bases). Germline CDR1 is LNHDA and CDR2 is SQIVND (reference sequence). The V end was cut by 6 bases, the J end by 2 bases, with 14 bases between. This CDR3 is 15 amino acids long. The CDR3 spells CASSPRDTTYNEQFF. CDR3 DNA sequence: TGTGCCAGTAGCCCCCGGGACACCACCTACAATGAGCAGTTCTTC.

This clone appeared once. This rearrangement joins TRBV19 to TRBJ2-7; 12 nucleotides agree with TRBD2. The CDR3 extends over 15 amino acids. With 6 bases clipped from V and 5 bases from J, the junction kept 8 bases outside the gene matches. CDR1 is LNHDA and CDR2 is SQIVND in the germline V gene (reference sequence). This CDR3 reads CASRASGRAMNEQYF. The CDR3 nucleotides are TGTGCCAGTAGGGCTAGCGGGAGGGCCATGAACGAGCAGTACTTC.

In regard to this clone: Other nucleotide sequences in the sample specify the same CDR3. V usage is TRBV19 and J usage is TRBJ2-2, with D possibly matching TRBD1 (5 bases). The CDR3 is 13 residues long. Germline values: CDR1 LNHDA, CDR2 SQIVND (reference sequence). Trimming shortened V by 5 bases and J by 4 bases, and 8 bases separated the two germline ends. CDR3 nucleotides: TGTGCCAGTAGTGTCCAGGGCACCGGGGAGCTGTTTTTT. This encodes CASSVQGTGELFF.

The chain has TRBV7-2 and TRBJ1-2, with D possibly being TRBD1 (6 bases). The V end lost 5 bases, the J end lost 5 bases, and 24 bases lay between the germline ends. In germline, CDR1 is SGHTA, CDR2 FQGNSA. The length of the CDR3 is 17 residues. CDR3 sequence reads: CASSLGPAGDLLYGYTF. The CDR3 DNA reads as TGTGCCAGCAGCCTTGGACCAGCAGGGGACCTCCTATATGGCTACACCTTC.

A few counts support this clone. This chain connects TRBV7-8 to TRBJ1-5; D is perhaps TRBD1 (5 bases). Per germline, CDR1 SGHVS and CDR2 FQNEAQ. The CDR3 length is 14 residues. Trimming took 5 bases from V and 3 from J, leaving 11 bases between them. CDR3 in DNA: TGTGCCAGCAGCGACAGCCTTTACAATCAGCCCCAGCATTTT. This gives the protein CASSDSLYNQPQHF. Complete variable domain (other parts from reference TRBV7-8 and TRBJ1-5): GAGVSQSPRYKVAKRGQDVALRCDPISGHVSLFWYQQALGQGPEFLTYFQNEAQLDKSGLPSDRFFAERPEGSVSTLKIQRTQQEDSAVYLCASSDSLYNQPQHFGDGTRLSIL.

This chain uses TRBV7-8 with TRBJ2-1; a possible D gene is TRBD2 (6 bases). Germline CDR1 and CDR2: SGHVS and FQNEAQ. V was trimmed by 1 base and J by 5 bases, leaving 18 bases between them. The CDR3 sequence is 17 residues long. The CDR3 reads CASSLDEMGGANNEQFF. In DNA, the CDR3 is TGTGCCAGCAGCTTAGACGAAATGGGGGGAGCGAACAATGAGCAGTTCTTC.

This clone has just a few counts. This chain joins TRBV4-3 and TRBJ1-1; D gene ambiguous. CDR3 length equals 15 residues. V shed 0 bases and J shed 0 bases, with 8 bases lying between them. Looked up from germline, CDR1 is LGHNA and CDR2 is YSLEER. The CDR3 here is CASSQDPSMNTEAFF. The DNA of the CDR3 is TGCGCCAGCAGCCAAGATCCGAGCATGAACACTGAAGCTTTCTTT.

This sequence joins TRBV5-1 and TRBJ1-1, with TRBD1 identical over 7 bases. This CDR3 has 16 amino acids. From germline, CDR1 is SGHRS and CDR2 YFSETQ. V gave up 3 bases and J gave up 3 bases; unmatched junction bases: 11. The CDR3 loop is CASSWGQTIGDTEAFF. The CDR3 DNA reads as TGCGCCAGCAGCTGGGGACAGACGATTGGGGACACTGAAGCTTTCTTT.

The rearrangement joins TRBV2 to TRBJ2-7; 9 bases are shared with TRBD1. The CDR3 loop spans 14 amino acids. The V and J ends lost 6 bases and 4 bases, in that order; junction bases with no gene match: 7. In germline, CDR1 is SNHLY, CDR2 FYNNEI. The CDR3 sequence is CASSGQGRRYEQYF. DNA for the CDR3: TGTGCCAGCAGCGGACAGGGGAGGAGGTACGAGCAGTACTTC.